This entry lists 5 T cell receptor beta chains sequenced from one sample in a study of cytomegalovirus exposure and HLA in healthy donors. Primers for the PCR totalled 60 Vbeta and 13 Jbeta. Sequenced by immunoSEQ multiplex PCR; TCRdb stores in-frame clones only, minus some. Of about 130,000 clones in the sample, roughly 78% were seen once. Sequences were obtained from PBMCs. These TCRs come from a man aged 35 to 55 in good health and CMV-seropositive.

The chain carries TRBV19 and TRBJ2-5, with 16 nucleotides matching TRBD2. The CDR3 consists of 15 residues. The germline gives CDR1 LNHDA, CDR2 SQIVND (reference sequence). J was trimmed by 8 bases and V by 4 bases; bases with no gene match: 4. The CDR3 DNA reads as TGTGCCAGTAGTAGAGGGACTAGCGGGAGGGTAACCCAGTACTTC. It codes for CASSRGTSGRVTQYF.

V gene TRBV5-1 combines with J gene TRBJ2-5, with TRBD2 identical over 13 bases. Trimming removed 4 bases from V and 5 bases from J; junction bases left unmatched: 5. The CDR3 extends over 15 amino acids. Looked up from germline, CDR1 is SGHRS and CDR2 is YFSETQ. This chain's CDR3 is CASSPGLAGDETQYF. The CDR3, as DNA: TGCGCCAGCAGCCCCGGACTAGCGGGAGACGAGACCCAGTACTTC.

The genes are TRBV7-9 and TRBJ1-5; weak D call: TRBD1 (5 bases). Trimming cost V 5 bases and J 6 bases, with 8 bases left between them. The CDR3 covers 12 residues. Germline CDR1 is SEHNR and CDR2 is FQNEAQ (reference sequence). CDR3: CASSAGGQPQHF. CDR3 sequence (DNA): TGTGCCAGCAGCGCGGGGGGTCAGCCCCAGCATTTT.

The J gene is TRBJ2-5, the V gene TRBV27, with D maybe TRBD2 (5 bases). CDR3 length: 13 residues. The V and J ends lost 5 bases and 7 bases respectively, with 14 bases between them. Germline V gene lookup returns CDR1 MNHEY and CDR2 SMNVEV (reference sequence). CDR3 in DNA: TGTGCCAGCAGTGCGGGCCATGGACTGACCCAGTACTTC. Its translation: CASSAGHGLTQYF.

This chain connects TRBV27 to TRBJ2-7, with 9 nucleotides matching TRBD1. Germline trimming cut 7 bases from V and 6 bases from J; bases unmatched to any gene: 13. CDR3 length equals 15 residues. CDR1 and CDR2 from the germline V gene are MNHEY and SMNVEV (reference sequence). The CDR3 nucleotides read TGTGCCAGCACCACCGGGACAGGGAAAATTCGCGAGCAGTACTTC. Encoded protein: CASTTGTGKIREQYF.